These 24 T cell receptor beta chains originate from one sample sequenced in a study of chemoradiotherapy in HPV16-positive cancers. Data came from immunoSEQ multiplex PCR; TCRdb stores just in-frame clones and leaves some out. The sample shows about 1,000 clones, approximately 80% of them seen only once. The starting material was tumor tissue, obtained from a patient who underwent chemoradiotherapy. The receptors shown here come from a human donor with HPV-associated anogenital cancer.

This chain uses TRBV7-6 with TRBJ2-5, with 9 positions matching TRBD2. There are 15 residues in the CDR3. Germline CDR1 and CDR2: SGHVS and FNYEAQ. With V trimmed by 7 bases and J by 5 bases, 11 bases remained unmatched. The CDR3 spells CASTEAGGAIETQYF. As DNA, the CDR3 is TGTGCCAGCACCGAAGCGGGAGGTGCAATTGAGACCCAGTACTTC.

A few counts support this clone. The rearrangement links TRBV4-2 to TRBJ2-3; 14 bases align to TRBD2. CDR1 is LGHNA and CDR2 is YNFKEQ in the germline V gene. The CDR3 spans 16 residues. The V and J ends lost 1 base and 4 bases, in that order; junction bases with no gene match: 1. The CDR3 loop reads CASSQGLAGGPDTQYF. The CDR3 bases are TGTGCCAGCAGCCAAGGACTAGCGGGGGGGCCAGATACGCAGTATTTT.

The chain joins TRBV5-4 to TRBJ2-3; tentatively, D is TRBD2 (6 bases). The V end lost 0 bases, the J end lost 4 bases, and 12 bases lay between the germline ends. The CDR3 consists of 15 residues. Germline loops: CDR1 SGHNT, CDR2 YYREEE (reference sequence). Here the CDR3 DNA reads TGTGCCAGCAGCTTGGCGGGGCCGGGGGCAGATACGCAGTATTTT. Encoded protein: CASSLAGPGADTQYF.

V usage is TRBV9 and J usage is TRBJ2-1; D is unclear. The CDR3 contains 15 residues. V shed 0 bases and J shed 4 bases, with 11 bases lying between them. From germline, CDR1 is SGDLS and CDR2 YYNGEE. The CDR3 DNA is TGTGCCAGCAGCGTAGCAGCCGAAGGTTACAATGAGCAGTTCTTC. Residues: CASSVAAEGYNEQFF.

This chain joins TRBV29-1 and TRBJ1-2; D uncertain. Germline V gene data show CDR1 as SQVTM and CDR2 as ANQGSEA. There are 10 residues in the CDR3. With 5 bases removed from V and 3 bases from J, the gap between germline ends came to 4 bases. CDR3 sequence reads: CSVRDYGYTF. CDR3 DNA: TGCAGCGTTAGGGACTATGGCTACACCTTC.

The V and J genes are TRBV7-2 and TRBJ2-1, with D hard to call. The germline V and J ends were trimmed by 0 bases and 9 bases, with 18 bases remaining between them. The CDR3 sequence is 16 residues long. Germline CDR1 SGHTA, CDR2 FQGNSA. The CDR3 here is CASSLAPRDARLEQFF. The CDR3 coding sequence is TGTGCCAGCAGCTTAGCCCCCCGAGACGCAAGACTTGAGCAGTTCTTC.

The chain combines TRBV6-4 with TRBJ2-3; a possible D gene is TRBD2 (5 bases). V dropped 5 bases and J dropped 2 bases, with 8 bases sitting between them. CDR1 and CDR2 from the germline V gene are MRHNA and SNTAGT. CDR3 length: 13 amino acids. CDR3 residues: CASSRDPTDTQYF. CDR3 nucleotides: TGTGCCAGCAGTCGGGATCCCACAGATACGCAGTATTTT.

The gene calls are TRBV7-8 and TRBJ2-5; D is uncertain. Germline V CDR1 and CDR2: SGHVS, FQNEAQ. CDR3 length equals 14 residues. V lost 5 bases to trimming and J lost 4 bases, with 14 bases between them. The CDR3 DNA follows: TGTGCCAGCAGCCGTAGCATGACTCGAGAGACCCAGTACTTC. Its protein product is CASSRSMTRETQYF.

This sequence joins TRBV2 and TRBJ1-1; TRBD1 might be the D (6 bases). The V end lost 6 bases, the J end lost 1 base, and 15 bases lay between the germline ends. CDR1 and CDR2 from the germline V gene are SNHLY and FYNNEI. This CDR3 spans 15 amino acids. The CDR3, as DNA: TGTGCCAGCAGGCCCCCAGGGGTTACGAACACTGAAGCTTTCTTT. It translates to CASRPPGVTNTEAFF.

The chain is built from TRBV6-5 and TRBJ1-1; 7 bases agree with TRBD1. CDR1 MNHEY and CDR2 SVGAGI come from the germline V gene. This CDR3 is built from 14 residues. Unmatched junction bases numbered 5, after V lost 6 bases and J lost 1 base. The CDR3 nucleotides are TGTGCCAGCAGCCGACAGGGCCAGAACACTGAAGCTTTCTTT. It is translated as CASSRQGQNTEAFF.

The CDR3 loop reads CASRQDSVSNQPQHF. Here the CDR3 DNA reads TGTGCCAGTCGCCAGGACAGTGTGAGTAATCAGCCCCAGCATTTT. This chain joins TRBV19 and TRBJ1-5; D perhaps matches TRBD1 (6 bases). This CDR3 has 15 amino acids. Trimming took 8 bases from V and 4 from J, leaving 18 bases between them. Germline V gene sequence: CDR1 LNHDA, CDR2 SQIVND (reference sequence).

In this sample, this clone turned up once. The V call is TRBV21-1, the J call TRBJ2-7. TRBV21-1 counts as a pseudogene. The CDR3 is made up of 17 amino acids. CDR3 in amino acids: CASSKPGTLSLGYEQYF. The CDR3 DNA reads TGTGCCAGCAGCAAACCCGGGACCTTATCGCTGGGCTACGAGCAGTACTTC.

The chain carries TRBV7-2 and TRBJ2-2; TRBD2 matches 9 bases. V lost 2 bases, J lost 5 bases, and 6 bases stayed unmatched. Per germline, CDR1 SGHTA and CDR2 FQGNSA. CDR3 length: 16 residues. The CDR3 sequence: CASSLFLAGFTGELFF. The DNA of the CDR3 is TGTGCCAGCAGCTTATTCCTAGCGGGATTTACCGGGGAGCTGTTTTTT.

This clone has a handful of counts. CDR3 nucleotide sequence: TGTGCCAGCAGCTTGGAACGGGACACCCTAAGGGACTATGGCTACACCTTC. Translated: CASSLERDTLRDYGYTF. The chain has TRBV7-9 and TRBJ1-2; possible D gene TRBD1, 6 bases. V was trimmed by 3 bases and J by 3 bases, leaving 20 bases between them. CDR1 and CDR2 (germline): SEHNR, FQNEAQ (reference sequence). The CDR3 runs to 17 residues.

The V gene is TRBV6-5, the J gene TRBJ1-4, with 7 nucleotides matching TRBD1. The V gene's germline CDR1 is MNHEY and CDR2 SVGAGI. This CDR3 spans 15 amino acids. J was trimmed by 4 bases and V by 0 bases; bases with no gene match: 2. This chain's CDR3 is CASSYSGQINEKLFF. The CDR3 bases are TGTGCCAGCAGTTACTCGGGACAGATTAATGAAAAACTGTTTTTT.

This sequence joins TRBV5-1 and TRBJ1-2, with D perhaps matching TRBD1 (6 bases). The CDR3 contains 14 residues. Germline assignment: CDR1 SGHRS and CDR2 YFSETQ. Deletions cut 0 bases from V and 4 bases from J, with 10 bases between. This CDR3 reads CASSLDRDSYGYTF. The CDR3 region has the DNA TGCGCCAGCAGCTTGGACAGGGATTCCTATGGCTACACCTTC.

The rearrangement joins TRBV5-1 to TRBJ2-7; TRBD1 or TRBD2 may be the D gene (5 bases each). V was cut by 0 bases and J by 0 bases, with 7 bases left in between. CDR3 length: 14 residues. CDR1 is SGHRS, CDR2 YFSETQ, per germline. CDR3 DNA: TGCGCCAGCAGCTTGGCGAGGGGCTCCTACGAGCAGTACTTC. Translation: CASSLARGSYEQYF.

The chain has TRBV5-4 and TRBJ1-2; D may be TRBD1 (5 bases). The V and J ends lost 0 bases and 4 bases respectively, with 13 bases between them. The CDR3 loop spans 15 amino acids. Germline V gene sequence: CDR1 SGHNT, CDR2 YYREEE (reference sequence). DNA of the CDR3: TGTGCCAGCAGCTTGGAGGGGCAGGGAGCCTATGGCTACACCTTC. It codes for CASSLEGQGAYGYTF.

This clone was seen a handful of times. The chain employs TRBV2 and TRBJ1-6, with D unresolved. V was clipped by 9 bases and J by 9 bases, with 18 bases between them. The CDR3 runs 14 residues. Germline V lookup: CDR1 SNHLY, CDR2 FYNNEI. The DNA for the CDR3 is TGTGCCAGTCGGGAGGGATACGGAGCTTCACCCCTCCACTTT. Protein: CASREGYGASPLHF.

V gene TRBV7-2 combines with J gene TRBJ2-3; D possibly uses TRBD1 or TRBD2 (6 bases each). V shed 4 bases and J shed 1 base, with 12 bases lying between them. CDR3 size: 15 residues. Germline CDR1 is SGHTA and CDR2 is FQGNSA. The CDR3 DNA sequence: TGTGCCAGCAGCTCAAGGGGGGAGCGCACAGATACGCAGTATTTT. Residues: CASSSRGERTDTQYF.

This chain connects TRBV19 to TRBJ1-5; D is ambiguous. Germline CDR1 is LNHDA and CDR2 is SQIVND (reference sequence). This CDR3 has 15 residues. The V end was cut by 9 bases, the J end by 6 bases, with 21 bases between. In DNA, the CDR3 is TGTGCCAGCAGAGAGAGGGCTGCGGGTGCTCAGCCCCAGCATTTT. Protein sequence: CASRERAAGAQPQHF. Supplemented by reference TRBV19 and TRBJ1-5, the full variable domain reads DGGITQSPKYLFRKEGQNVTLSCEQNLNHDAMYWYRQDPGQGLRLIYYSQIVNDFQKGDIAEGYSVSREKKESFPLTVTSAQKNPTAFYLCASRERAAGAQPQHFGDGTRLSIL.

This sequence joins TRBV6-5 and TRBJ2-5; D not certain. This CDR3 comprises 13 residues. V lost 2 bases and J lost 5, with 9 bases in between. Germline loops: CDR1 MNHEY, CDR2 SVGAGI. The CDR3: CASSYKVRETQYF. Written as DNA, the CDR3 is TGTGCCAGCAGTTACAAGGTTAGGGAGACCCAGTACTTC.

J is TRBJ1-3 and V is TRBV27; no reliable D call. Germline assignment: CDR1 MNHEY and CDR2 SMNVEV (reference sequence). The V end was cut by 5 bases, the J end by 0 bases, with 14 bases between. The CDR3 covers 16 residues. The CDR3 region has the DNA TGTGCCAGCAGTCGATACATGAAGGACTCTGGAAACACCATATATTTT. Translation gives CASSRYMKDSGNTIYF.

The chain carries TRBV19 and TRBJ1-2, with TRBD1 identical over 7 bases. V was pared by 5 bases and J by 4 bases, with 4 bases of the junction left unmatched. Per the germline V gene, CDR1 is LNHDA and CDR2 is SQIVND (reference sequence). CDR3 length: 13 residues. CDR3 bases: TGTGCCAGTAGTGATAGACAGGGCTATGGCTACACCTTC. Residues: CASSDRQGYGYTF.